The present T cell receptor (beta chain) was sequenced within a study of Graves' ophthalmopathy and Graves' hyperthyroidism. This clonotype has ten or more counts. This CDR3 has 14 amino acids. Germline trimming cut 5 bases from V and 1 base from J; bases unmatched to any gene: 2. Looked up from germline, CDR1 is MNHEY and CDR2 is SVGEGT. RNA transcripts were the source from which TCR beta CDR3 regions were amplified. HTBI-primed RT-PCR formed the first round, and a multiplex PCR formed the second. TCRdb analysed the multiplex PCR reads with MiXCR anew, one entry per CDR3 protein. The sample records 400,000 to 450,000 distinct CDR3 sequences, roughly 21% being singletons.

This chain connects TRBV6-2 or TRBV6-3 to TRBJ1-1, with 9 bases identical to TRBD1. Sequenced material: peripheral blood. This sequence originates from a woman aged 18 to 35 with stable Graves' hyperthyroidism. In nucleotides, the CDR3 is TGTGCCAGCAGTCGGGACAGGGCGAACACTGAAGCTTTCTTT. This encodes CASSRDRANTEAFF.